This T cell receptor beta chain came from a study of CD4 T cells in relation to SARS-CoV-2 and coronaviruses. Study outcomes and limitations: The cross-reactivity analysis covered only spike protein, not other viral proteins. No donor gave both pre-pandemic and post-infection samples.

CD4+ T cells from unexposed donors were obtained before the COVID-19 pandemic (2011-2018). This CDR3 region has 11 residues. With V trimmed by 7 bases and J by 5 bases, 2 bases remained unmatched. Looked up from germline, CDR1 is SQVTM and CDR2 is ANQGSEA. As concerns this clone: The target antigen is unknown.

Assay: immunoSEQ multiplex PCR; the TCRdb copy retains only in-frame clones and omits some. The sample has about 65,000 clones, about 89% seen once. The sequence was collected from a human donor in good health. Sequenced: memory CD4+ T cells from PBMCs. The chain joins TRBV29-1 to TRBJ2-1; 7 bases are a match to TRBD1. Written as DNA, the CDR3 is TGCAGCGGGGGACAGCACAATGAGCAGTTCTTC. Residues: CSGGQHNEQFF.